This T cell receptor beta chain was retrieved from a study of immune evolution from preneoplasia to lung adenocarcinoma. Background on the study: HLA loss of heterozygosity: 5.5% to 8.5% AIS, over 12% MIA, around 33% ADC, none AAH.

Whole-study results and caveats: Clonality was highest in normal lung, lower in later-stage lesions apparently. T cell clonality was higher in KRAS-mutant than EGFR-mutant or wild-type nodules.

Macro-dissection enriched premalignant or tumor cells before nucleic acid extraction. Comment on this clone: Its antigen is undetermined.

Profiled with immunoSEQ multiplex PCR; TCRdb holds only in-frame clones, not every one. The sample lists over 30,000 clones, about 73% occurring once. The sequence came from a person aged 55 to 75 with lung adenocarcinoma. The sample consisted of FFPE invasive lung adenocarcinoma tissue.

This chain's CDR3 is CASYSSTDTQYF. The DNA for the CDR3 is TGTGCCAGCTATTCTAGCACAGATACGCAGTATTTT. The J gene is TRBJ2-3, the V gene TRBV28; no clear D. Trimming removed 8 bases at V and 0 bases at J, with 6 bases between. The CDR3 sequence is 12 residues long. Germline V gives CDR1 MDHEN, CDR2 SYDVKM. Full variable domain (remainder filled in from reference TRBV28 and TRBJ2-3): DVKVTQSSRYLVKRTGEKVFLECVQDMDHENMFWYRQDPGLGLRLIYFSYDVKMKEKGDIPEGYSVSREKKERFSLILESASTNQTSMYLCASYSSTDTQYFGPGTRLTVL.